A single sample is the source of the 21 T cell receptor beta chains below, sequenced in a study of shared clonotypes between healthy human individuals. Only in-frame clones appear in the TCRdb table, and some are missing; sequencing was by immunoSEQ multiplex PCR. The data show 2,100,000 or so clones, 90% to 96% seen once. The sample taken for sequencing was naive CD4+ T cells sorted from blood. Subset in this sample: CD45RA+ positively selected. The receptor source for this set is a man younger than 35 in good health.

The table lists this clone with a few counts. The chain links TRBV2 to TRBJ2-7; unclear D gene. Looked up from germline, CDR1 is SNHLY and CDR2 is FYNNEI. The CDR3 runs 10 residues. V lost 6 bases, J lost 3 bases, and 3 bases lay in between. For the CDR3, the DNA is TGTGCCAGCAGGATCTACGAGCAGTACTTC. Protein product: CASRIYEQYF.

The chain is built from TRBV30 and TRBJ1-3; D is undetermined. The V gene lost 3 bases and the J gene lost 2 bases, with 14 bases spanning the gap. CDR3 length: 15 residues. The germline gives CDR1 GTSNPN, CDR2 SVGIG (reference sequence). In DNA, the CDR3 is TGTGCCTGGAGAGACCGGAACGGGCCTGGAAACACCATATATTTT. It is translated as CAWRDRNGPGNTIYF.

V usage is TRBV6-6 and J usage is TRBJ1-5; tentative D call: TRBD1 (5 bases). Germline CDR1 is MNHNY and CDR2 is SVGAGI (reference sequence). V was trimmed by 6 bases and J by 0 bases, leaving 6 bases between them. This CDR3 contains 13 residues. The CDR3 is CASSQGSNQPQHF. The CDR3 DNA sequence: TGTGCCAGCAGCCAGGGTAGCAATCAGCCCCAGCATTTT.

The genes are TRBV2 and TRBJ2-3; D not certain. Germline CDR1 and CDR2: SNHLY and FYNNEI. This CDR3 spans 14 amino acids. V shed 6 bases and J shed 1 base, with 11 bases lying between them. The DNA of the CDR3 is TGTGCCAGCAGGCGGTCGTCGGGCACAGATACGCAGTATTTT. Translation: CASRRSSGTDTQYF. Using reference TRBV2 and TRBJ2-3 for the parts outside the CDR3, the full variable domain is EPEVTQTPSHQVTQMGQEVILRCVPISNHLYFYWYRQILGQKVEFLVSFYNNEISEKSEIFDDQFSVERPDGSNFTLKIRSTKLEDSAMYFCASRRSSGTDTQYFGPGTRLTVL.

Notes on this clone: The same CDR3 is also encoded by other DNA sequences in this sample. The CDR3 is CASSYGSSYNSPLHF. CDR3 nucleotides: TGTGCCAGCAGTTACGGGAGCTCCTATAATTCACCCCTCCACTTT. The V and J genes are TRBV6-6 and TRBJ1-6; D is ambiguous. V was clipped by 2 bases and J by 0 bases, with 5 bases between them. The CDR3 is 15 amino acids. CDR1 is MNHNY and CDR2 is SVGAGI in the germline V gene (reference sequence).

This sequence joins TRBV9 and TRBJ2-3; TRBD2 matches at 9 bases. This CDR3 is 15 amino acids long. J gave up 4 bases and V 0 bases, and 3 bases lay outside the gene matches. CDR1 and CDR2 (germline): SGDLS, YYNGEE. CDR3 region: CASSVVAGGSDTQYF. The DNA of the CDR3 is TGTGCCAGCAGCGTAGTGGCGGGAGGGTCAGATACGCAGTATTTT.

The V call is TRBV30, the J call TRBJ1-6; 7 bases agree with TRBD1. Trimming cost V 2 bases and J 7 bases; bases outside gene matches: 20. The length of the CDR3 is 19 residues. CDR1 and CDR2 from the germline V gene are GTSNPN and SVGIG (reference sequence). The CDR3 region has the DNA TGTGCCTGGAGTAACCTCTGGACAGGTGGGCTTAACGGAAATTCACCCCTCCACTTT. Amino acid sequence: CAWSNLWTGGLNGNSPLHF.

The chain recombines TRBV18 with TRBJ1-6, with 8 bases identical to TRBD1. CDR3 length: 15 residues. J gave up 12 bases and V 3 bases, and 10 bases lay outside the gene matches. Germline loops: CDR1 KGHSH, CDR2 LQKENI. CDR3 bases: TGTGCCAGCTCACCCTCGGGACAGGCCGCAAGACCCCTCCACTTT. Residues: CASSPSGQAARPLHF.

V usage is TRBV30 and J usage is TRBJ2-3; D gene uncertain. In germline, CDR1 is GTSNPN, CDR2 SVGIG (reference sequence). The CDR3 sequence is 17 residues long. V was cut by 1 base and J by 0 bases, with 17 bases left in between. CDR3 region: CAWSASGIIPSTDTQYF. DNA for the CDR3: TGTGCCTGGAGTGCCTCTGGGATCATCCCTAGCACAGATACGCAGTATTTT.

This chain connects TRBV6-6 to TRBJ2-5; D uncertain. The CDR3 has 11 amino acids. V was cut by 5 bases and J by 5 bases, with 6 bases left in between. The germline V gene encodes CDR1 MNHNY and CDR2 SVGAGI (reference sequence). This CDR3 is CASSTDETQYF. CDR3 sequence (DNA): TGTGCCAGCAGTACTGATGAGACCCAGTACTTC.

Note on this clone: The sample has other DNA sequences that encode this CDR3 too. The chain links TRBV6-6 to TRBJ1-4; D is unclear. The CDR3 totals 13 residues. CDR1 and CDR2 from the germline V gene are MNHNY and SVGAGI (reference sequence). Trimming stripped 2 bases from V and 5 bases from J, with 6 bases between. CDR3 residues: CASSYVGNEKLFF. The CDR3 DNA reads TGTGCCAGCAGTTACGTGGGGAATGAAAAACTGTTTTTT.

The rearrangement joins TRBV6-6 to TRBJ2-7; D is unresolved. The CDR3 loop spans 12 amino acids. Per germline, CDR1 MNHNY and CDR2 SVGAGI (reference sequence). V was cut by 0 bases and J by 7 bases, with 7 bases left in between. CDR3 protein: CASSYSSVEQYF. The CDR3 DNA reads TGTGCCAGCAGTTACTCAAGTGTGGAGCAGTACTTC.

The chain employs TRBV4-1 and TRBJ2-7; D is perhaps TRBD1 (6 bases). The CDR3 consists of 14 residues. The germline V gene has CDR1 MGHRA and CDR2 YSYEKL. V shed 4 bases and J shed 3 bases, with 13 bases lying between them. This CDR3 is CASSPTGTHYEQYF. CDR3 nucleotide sequence: TGCGCCAGCAGCCCGACTGGGACACACTACGAGCAGTACTTC.

The chain uses TRBV4-2 and TRBJ2-5; possibly TRBD1 for D (6 bases). This CDR3 has 15 residues. Germline CDR1 is LGHNA and CDR2 is YNFKEQ. Trimming removed 0 bases at V and 1 base at J, with 9 bases between. The CDR3 here is CASSQDLGAQETQYF. CDR3 coding DNA: TGTGCCAGCAGCCAAGATCTGGGGGCCCAAGAGACCCAGTACTTC.

This sequence joins TRBV11-2 and TRBJ2-1; TRBD1 is a possible D gene (5 bases). V shed 2 bases and J shed 7 bases, with 15 bases lying between them. The germline CDR1 and CDR2 sequences are SGHAT and FQNNGV. CDR3 length: 15 amino acids. CDR3 protein: CASSLRGPTMNEQFF. The CDR3 nucleotides are TGTGCCAGCAGCTTAAGGGGCCCCACCATGAATGAGCAGTTCTTC.

This chain joins TRBV7-9 and TRBJ1-1; TRBD1 matches at 7 bases. Germline lookup yields CDR1 SEHNR and CDR2 FQNEAQ (reference sequence). The CDR3 has 16 amino acids. The J segment lost 1 base and the V segment lost 3 bases, leaving 8 bases of the junction unmatched. For the CDR3, the DNA is TGTGCCAGCAGCTTGTATAGACAGGGATCGAACACTGAAGCTTTCTTT. Its protein product is CASSLYRQGSNTEAFF.

In its sample, this clone was seen a few times. This chain uses TRBV10-1 with TRBJ1-2; D not certain. V lost 4 bases and J lost 7, with 4 bases in between. The CDR3 has 10 amino acids. CDR1 and CDR2 from the germline V gene are WNHNN and SYGVQD (reference sequence). CDR3: CASSVGGYTF. The DNA of the CDR3 is TGCGCCAGCAGTGTGGGTGGCTACACCTTC.

The chain links TRBV5-1 to TRBJ2-7; the D gene could be TRBD1 or TRBD2 (6 bases each). Germline-derived CDR1 and CDR2 are SGHRS and YFSETQ. V dropped 0 bases and J dropped 7 bases, with 14 bases sitting between them. This CDR3 spans 14 amino acids. The CDR3: CASSLVQGLGEQYF. CDR3 DNA sequence: TGCGCCAGCAGCTTGGTACAGGGACTTGGGGAGCAGTACTTC.

This chain uses TRBV6-1 with TRBJ2-1, with 8 bases fitting TRBD1. V lost 4 bases and J lost 0; bases outside the gene matches: 5. Germline V CDR1 and CDR2: MNHNS, SASEGT. This CDR3 comprises 16 residues. The CDR3 nucleotides read TGTGCCAGCAGTGTTACAGGGGGTAACTCCTACAATGAGCAGTTCTTC. It translates to CASSVTGGNSYNEQFF.

Details on this clone: Other DNA sequences of this sample code for an identical CDR3. The genes are TRBV2 and TRBJ2-7; no clear D gene. This CDR3 has 13 amino acids. V was clipped by 0 bases and J by 2 bases, with 5 bases between them. CDR1 and CDR2 (germline): SNHLY, FYNNEI. The CDR3 bases are TGTGCCAGCAGTGAAGCGAGAACCTACGAGCAGTACTTC. Protein sequence: CASSEARTYEQYF.

V gene TRBV28 combines with J gene TRBJ2-7; D uncertain. This CDR3 is 15 amino acids long. V was cut by 5 bases and J by 2 bases, with 16 bases left in between. Germline V gene data show CDR1 as MDHEN and CDR2 as SYDVKM. The CDR3: CASSPSTARTYEQYF. In DNA, the CDR3 is TGTGCCAGCAGTCCCTCGACTGCCAGGACCTACGAGCAGTACTTC.